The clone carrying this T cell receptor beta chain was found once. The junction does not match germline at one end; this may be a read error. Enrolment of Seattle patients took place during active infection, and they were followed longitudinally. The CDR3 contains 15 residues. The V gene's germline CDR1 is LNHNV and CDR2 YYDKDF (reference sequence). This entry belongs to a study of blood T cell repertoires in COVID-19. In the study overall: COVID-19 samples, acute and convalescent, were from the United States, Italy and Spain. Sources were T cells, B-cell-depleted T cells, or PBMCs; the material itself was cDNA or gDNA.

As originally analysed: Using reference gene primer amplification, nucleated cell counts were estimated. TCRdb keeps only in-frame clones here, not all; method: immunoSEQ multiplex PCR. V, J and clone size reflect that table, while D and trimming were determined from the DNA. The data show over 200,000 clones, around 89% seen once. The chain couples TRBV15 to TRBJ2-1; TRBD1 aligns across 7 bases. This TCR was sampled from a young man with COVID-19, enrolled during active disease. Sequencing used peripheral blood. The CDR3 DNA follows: TGTGCCGCCAGCAGAAGGACAGGCTCCTACAATGAGCAGTTCTTC. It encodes CAASRRTGSYNEQFF.